This T cell receptor beta chain was retrieved from a study of identical twins (dated by TCRdb to between 2015 and 2016). Notes on the research overall: The study deep-sequenced TCR alpha and beta repertoires from monozygotic twins, unrelated adults of various ages and cord blood to test whether fetal clonotypes persist. Replicate twin experiments were performed at different times using different library preparation protocols to rule out contamination. The study at large found these results: In monozygotic twins, recombination models systematically underestimated out-of-frame TCR alpha sharing, but the models matched the sharing seen between unrelated individuals. In beta out-of-frame sequences, excess twin sharing was weaker, because having fewer shared sequences lowered the signal-to-noise ratio. Abundant cord blood beta clonotypes had fewer insertions, young adult naive repertoires showed a similar but weaker trend, and memory repertoires showed no such trend. Because the same donors could not be followed over many years, the conclusions depended on cross-sectional statistical analysis. Invariant T cells such as MAIT and iNKT could partly confound zero-insertion analyses, although diverse VJ usage argued against such confounding for most clonotypes. Compared with coincidental sharing between unrelated individuals, out-of-frame TCR alpha sequences shared between twins had an excess of sequences with low generation probability.

As to this clonotype: The antigen it recognizes is unknown. Base qualities are not recorded, but no much larger clone differs from it by a single base.

Every donor was a healthy Caucasian. The twin cohort comprised three pairs of female monozygotic twins, all aged roughly 18 to 30 years. Positive isolation kits from Invitrogen were used to isolate the CD4+ and CD8+ T cell populations. CDR1 and CDR2, looked up from the germline V gene, are SQVTM and ANQGSEA. A distance of 21 bases separates the germline ends of V and J, which lose 5 bases and 10 bases respectively. The CDR3 numbers 14 residues from cysteine through phenylalanine. Solely the CDR3 DNA is kept, with 42 bases framed from the first base. The library was obtained by 5' RACE. The reads were generated on an Illumina HiSeq 2000. Template switching added a universal primer binding site, and the final cDNA carried a unique molecular identifier that allowed TCR cDNA molecules to be counted accurately. First-strand cDNA for TCR alpha and beta chains was synthesized from specific primers in the conserved constant-segment region. To control for contamination, each cDNA library was double barcoded with a SMART-Mk sample barcode plus Illumina barcodes. TruSeq adapter sequences and Illumina sample barcodes were added in two successive PCR steps. Sequencing of the TCR alpha and beta cDNA libraries was done on the Illumina HiSeq platform using custom primers. The authors' pipeline ran thus. Unique molecular identifiers were extracted from raw reads with MiGEC, and CDR3 positions were determined with MiXCR. Recombination models were inferred per individual with the repgenHMM and IGoR tools using an EM algorithm. Shared clonotypes were analyzed with the tcR package in R, and sharing was normalized by the product of cloneset sizes. To study raw recombination free of thymic and clonal selection effects, out-of-frame nonproductive sequences were analyzed. TCRdb ran its own pipeline on the public reads, namely fastp trimming at Q25 and MiXCR clone calling, and kept in-frame beta chains. Rows matching on CDR3 protein sequence are summarized as one entry with the most common DNA and genes. TCRdb assigned the V and J calls; the authors' analysis was not used. The sample records around 550,000 distinct CDR3 sequences, about 16% of which are singletons. The biggest ten clones account for roughly 0.4% of the sample.

In addition, the sample was reused for a study of yellow fever vaccine responses in identical twins. From that second study: According to the authors, in identical twins the way T cells responded to vaccination appeared partly convergent and partly personalized. The study precisely tracked vaccine-responding T cell clones in identical twins.

Recombination linked TRBV29-1 to TRBJ2-1, with the D segment identity uncertain. The receptor comes from a woman in her late teens or twenties in good health. Specimen: CD4+ T cells sorted from blood. CDR3 protein: CSVRSLRPFWEQFF. The nucleotides are TGCAGCGTTCGATCCCTTCGCCCCTTCTGGGAGCAGTTCTTC.